A single sample gave rise to the 30 T cell receptor beta chains below, sequenced in a study of T-cell reconstitution after alpha-beta-depleted transplantation in children. Molecular barcoding with unique molecular identifiers was used for the TCRbeta library. In TCRdb, the PCR reads were re-called with MiXCR into one record per CDR3 protein. Of 250,000 or so distinct CDR3 sequences listed, around 8% were seen once; the top ten hold 5% to 7%. The sample in question was PBMCs, mostly from graft donor cells, obtained 180 days after TCRalphabeta/CD19-depleted stem cell transplant. Receptors were obtained from a male patient between 10 and 17 years old who had a stem cell transplant for acute lymphoblastic leukemia, so the T cells may come from the graft donor.

This clonotype was seen many times. The gene calls are TRBV4-3 and TRBJ1-1, with D perhaps TRBD1 (5 bases). V was trimmed by 0 bases and J by 4 bases, leaving 15 bases between them. The CDR3 length is 16 residues. CDR1 LGHNA and CDR2 YSLEER come from the germline V gene. CDR3 coding DNA: TGCGCCAGCAGCCAAGATAAGGGCAGGGTTGTCACTGAAGCTTTCTTT. Its translation: CASSQDKGRVVTEAFF.

V usage is TRBV29-1 and J usage is TRBJ1-2, with D possibly being TRBD1 (5 bases). Trimming pared 1 base from V and 4 bases from J, leaving 16 bases between. Germline V gives CDR1 SQVTM, CDR2 ANQGSEA. CDR3 size: 15 residues. In DNA form, the CDR3 reads TGCAGCGTTGAAGTGTGGGGGAAAAAGGGCTATGGCTACACCTTC. Protein sequence: CSVEVWGKKGYGYTF.

The sample holds many counts of this clonotype. The chain joins TRBV20-1 to TRBJ2-1, with a tentative D call TRBD2 (7 bases). This CDR3 is 14 amino acids long. V was pared by 0 bases and J by 4 bases, with 10 bases between. Germline values: CDR1 DFQATT, CDR2 SNEGSKA (reference sequence). The CDR3 spells CSARDGGPYNEQFF. DNA of the CDR3: TGCAGTGCTAGAGACGGGGGGCCTTACAATGAGCAGTTCTTC.

This clonotype was recorded many times. The chain carries TRBV28 and TRBJ2-7, with 13 bases aligning to TRBD2. The CDR3 spans 16 residues. Trimming took 4 bases from V and 4 from J; bases not matched to a gene: 7. Germline V gives CDR1 MDHEN, CDR2 SYDVKM. CDR3: CASSSPWTSGSYEQYF. Here the CDR3 DNA reads TGTGCCAGCAGTTCCCCCTGGACTAGCGGGAGTTACGAGCAGTACTTC.

The chain links TRBV12-3 or TRBV12-4 to TRBJ1-2; possibly TRBD1 for D (6 bases). The V and J ends lost 10 bases and 4 bases respectively, with 22 bases between them. CDR3 length: 15 residues. In nucleotides, the CDR3 is TGTGCCAACCTTGACAGGCGCTATTCCCTCTATGGCTACACCTTC. The encoded protein is CANLDRRYSLYGYTF.

On this clonotype: Possible read error: a much larger clone is one base away. This sequence joins TRBV9 and TRBJ1-5, with D unclear. The CDR3 has 15 residues. Germline CDR1 is SGDLS and CDR2 is YYNGEE. The CDR3 here is CSSSVSGLWNQPQHF. The CDR3 bases are TGTTCCAGCAGCGTGTCAGGATTGTGGAATCAGCCCCAGCATTTT.

Ten or more counts support this clonotype. The J gene is TRBJ2-3, the V gene TRBV5-1; D is undetermined. The germline gives CDR1 SGHRS, CDR2 YFSETQ. The CDR3 is 16 residues long. Between the trimmed V and J ends, which lost 0 bases and 5 bases, there was a span of 16 bases. For the CDR3, the DNA is TGCGCCAGCAGCTTGGCCAGCCGGCACGGTCGAGATACGCAGTATTTT. Translated, it gives CASSLASRHGRDTQYF.

This clonotype has a count of ten or more. The V gene is TRBV20-1, the J gene TRBJ1-6; D not certain. This CDR3 has 15 residues. Germline V gene lookup returns CDR1 DFQATT and CDR2 SNEGSKA (reference sequence). Trimming took 4 bases from V and 0 from J, leaving 10 bases between them. The CDR3 protein is CSATRPSSYNSPLHF. In DNA, the CDR3 is TGCAGTGCTACCCGACCTAGCTCCTATAATTCACCCCTCCACTTT.

This clonotype came up a few times. This chain uses TRBV6-2 or TRBV6-3 with TRBJ2-3; TRBD2 agrees at 12 bases. With V trimmed by 2 bases and J by 5 bases, 8 bases remained unmatched. CDR3 length: 17 amino acids. Germline V gene sequence: CDR1 MNHEY, CDR2 SVGEGT. The CDR3 nucleotides read TGTGCCAGCAGTTACCCCCTAGCGGGGGGGCCAATAGATACGCAGTATTTT. This gives the protein CASSYPLAGGPIDTQYF.

This clonotype appeared many times. The V gene is TRBV27, the J gene TRBJ2-7; possible D gene TRBD1, 5 bases. The CDR3 is 13 amino acids. V was cut by 8 bases and J by 2 bases, with 13 bases left in between. Per the germline V gene, CDR1 is MNHEY and CDR2 is SMNVEV (reference sequence). CDR3 protein: CASGRQSAYEQYF. As DNA, the CDR3 is TGTGCCAGCGGGCGACAGTCGGCCTACGAGCAGTACTTC.

This clonotype was detected many times. The rearrangement uses TRBV28 and TRBJ2-7, with TRBD2 matching 13 bases. Germline V gene data show CDR1 as MDHEN and CDR2 as SYDVKM. The CDR3 consists of 15 residues. Trimming cost V 10 bases and J 2 bases; bases outside gene matches: 8. The CDR3 loop reads CATGLAGAYTYEQYF. In nucleotides, the CDR3 is TGTGCCACCGGACTAGCGGGAGCATATACCTACGAGCAGTACTTC.

The table lists this clonotype with many counts. The DNA of the CDR3 is TGCAGTGCTCTCGGACAGACAGATAGCAATCAGCCCCAGCATTTT. This encodes CSALGQTDSNQPQHF. This chain uses TRBV20-1 with TRBJ1-5; maybe TRBD1 (6 bases). Trimming took off 5 bases at V and 0 bases at J, with 14 bases between the two ends. This CDR3 has 15 amino acids. Germline V lookup: CDR1 DFQATT, CDR2 SNEGSKA (reference sequence).

This clonotype was detected ten times or more. This rearrangement joins TRBV3-1 to TRBJ2-5, with 9 bases that match TRBD1. With V trimmed by 1 base and J by 5 bases, 11 bases remained unmatched. The V gene's germline CDR1 is LGHDT and CDR2 YNNKEL (reference sequence). The CDR3 covers 17 residues. The CDR3 nucleotides read TGTGCCAGCAGCCAAGTCAGAGGACAGGGGATAACGGAGACCCAGTACTTC. As protein: CASSQVRGQGITETQYF.

In its sample, this clonotype was seen a few times. The rearrangement uses TRBV7-9 and TRBJ1-6; D not certain. The V end was cut by 2 bases, the J end by 4 bases, with 15 bases between. The CDR3 runs 17 residues. The germline gives CDR1 SEHNR, CDR2 FQNEAQ (reference sequence). Here the CDR3 reads CASSLPLAGSYNSPLHF. The CDR3 nucleotides are TGTGCCAGCAGCTTACCTTTGGCCGGGTCGTATAATTCACCCCTCCACTTT.

This clonotype was counted at least ten times. The chain has TRBV12-3 or TRBV12-4 and TRBJ2-1; D unclear. Trimming took 5 bases from V and 2 from J, leaving 10 bases between them. The CDR3 runs to 14 residues. The CDR3 is CASSRIGTYNEQFF. CDR3 in DNA: TGTGCCAGCAGTAGAATTGGCACCTACAATGAGCAGTTCTTC.

This clonotype was counted at least ten times. CDR3 sequence (DNA): TGTGCCAGCAGTTACTCCCGCGCCTCCTACGAGCAGTACTTC. Translating gives CASSYSRASYEQYF. The chain has TRBV6-2 or TRBV6-3 and TRBJ2-7; the D is unclear. Trimming pared 0 bases from V and 0 bases from J, leaving 6 bases between. This CDR3 has 14 amino acids. Germline values: CDR1 MNHEY, CDR2 SVGEGT.

This clonotype appeared many times. The chain has TRBV5-1 and TRBJ2-3; possible D gene TRBD1, 6 bases. V lost 0 bases and J 3 bases, leaving 14 bases between the germline ends. Per germline, CDR1 SGHRS and CDR2 YFSETQ. CDR3 length equals 16 residues. DNA of the CDR3: TGCGCCAGCAGCTTGGCGCCCCTACAGGGAACAGATACGCAGTATTTT. It translates to CASSLAPLQGTDTQYF.

The chain is built from TRBV6-2 or TRBV6-3 and TRBJ1-2, with 8 nucleotides matching TRBD1. Germline loops: CDR1 MNHEY, CDR2 SVGEGT. The CDR3 loop spans 15 amino acids. The V and J ends lost 6 bases and 4 bases, in that order; junction bases with no gene match: 10. The CDR3 is CASSKWTGNPYGYTF. CDR3 DNA: TGTGCCAGCAGCAAATGGACAGGGAACCCCTATGGCTACACCTTC.

The V call is TRBV6-5, the J call TRBJ1-2; 11 bases are a match to TRBD1. The CDR3 sequence is 14 residues long. With 7 bases clipped from V and 8 bases from J, the junction kept 9 bases outside the gene matches. Germline lookup yields CDR1 MNHEY and CDR2 SVGAGI. The CDR3 reads CASKWTGGAKGYTF. DNA of the CDR3: TGTGCCAGCAAATGGACAGGGGGCGCGAAGGGCTACACCTTC.

The J gene is TRBJ2-7, the V gene TRBV10-3; possibly TRBD2 for D (5 bases). In germline, CDR1 is ENHRY, CDR2 SYGVKD. V was cut by 3 bases and J by 0 bases, with 9 bases left in between. There are 14 residues in the CDR3. The CDR3 bases are TGTGCCATCAGTGAAGGAGAGGGCTCCTACGAGCAGTACTTC. It translates to CAISEGEGSYEQYF.

This clonotype was found many times. This chain links TRBV15 with TRBJ2-7; TRBD1 might be the D (6 bases). Trimming cost V 2 bases and J 6 bases, with 14 bases left between them. The CDR3 spans 14 residues. Germline lookup yields CDR1 LNHNV and CDR2 YYDKDF (reference sequence). The DNA for the CDR3 is TGTGCCACCAGCAGAAACAGGGATATGGGCGAGCAGTACTTC. Its translation: CATSRNRDMGEQYF.

J is TRBJ2-7 and V is TRBV7-9; TRBD1 might be the D (6 bases). Trimming pared 1 base from V and 1 base from J, leaving 8 bases between. Looked up from germline, CDR1 is SEHNR and CDR2 is FQNEAQ (reference sequence). CDR3 length: 14 amino acids. The CDR3 DNA follows: TGTGCCAGCAGCTTAGACCAGGGGTCCTACGAGCAGTACTTC. It translates to CASSLDQGSYEQYF.

V is TRBV7-3 and J is TRBJ1-1; possibly TRBD1 for D (6 bases). V gave up 2 bases and J gave up 7 bases, with 14 bases separating them. This CDR3 region has 14 residues. The germline gives CDR1 SGHTA, CDR2 FQGTGA. The CDR3 region has the DNA TGTGCCAGCAGCTTAGGGGGGCCCCGGGGTGAAGCTTTCTTT. It encodes CASSLGGPRGEAFF. Full variable domain (outside the CDR3, taken from reference TRBV7-3 and TRBJ1-1): GAGVSQTPSNKVTEKGKYVELRCDPISGHTALYWYRQSLGQGPEFLIYFQGTGAADDSGLPNDRFFAVRPEGSVSTLKIQRTERGDSAVYLCASSLGGPRGEAFFGQGTRLTVV.

This clonotype was observed many times. The CDR3 protein is CASSLALTGELFF. CDR3 DNA: TGCGCCAGCAGCCTGGCCCTGACCGGGGAGCTGTTTTTT. J is TRBJ2-2 and V is TRBV5-1, with unresolved D. V shed 4 bases and J shed 5 bases, with 9 bases lying between them. CDR1 SGHRS and CDR2 YFSETQ come from the germline V gene. This CDR3 is 13 amino acids long.

There are many counts of this clonotype. The chain couples TRBV7-8 to TRBJ2-3; 8 bases align to TRBD2. The CDR3 has 15 residues. Trimming at V came to 4 bases and at J to 6 bases, leaving 9 bases not matched to a gene. CDR1 and CDR2 from the germline V gene are SGHVS and FQNEAQ. CDR3 sequence reads: CASSSSGGAWDTQYF. CDR3 bases: TGTGCCAGCAGCTCCTCCGGGGGGGCCTGGGATACGCAGTATTTT.

This clonotype was observed at least ten times. The V call is TRBV11-3, the J call TRBJ2-7, with TRBD1 as a possible D gene (6 bases). V lost 6 bases to trimming and J lost 2 bases, with 14 bases between them. Looked up from germline, CDR1 is SGHNT and CDR2 is YENEEA. This CDR3 contains 14 residues. The CDR3 region has the DNA TGTGCCAGCAGGTATTTGGACAGCACCTACGAGCAGTACTTC. It codes for CASRYLDSTYEQYF.

This clonotype showed up many times. The rearrangement links TRBV20-1 to TRBJ2-5; TRBD1 matches at 8 bases. The CDR3 contains 15 residues. With 5 bases clipped from V and 1 base from J, the junction kept 9 bases outside the gene matches. Per germline, CDR1 DFQATT and CDR2 SNEGSKA (reference sequence). CDR3: CSAFRDRRFQETQYF. In nucleotides, the CDR3 is TGCAGTGCTTTCCGGGACAGGCGTTTCCAAGAGACCCAGTACTTC.

This clonotype was counted ten times or more. The chain is built from TRBV20-1 and TRBJ2-5, with D possibly being TRBD1 (6 bases). The CDR3 runs to 15 residues. V lost 5 bases and J lost 4, with 20 bases in between. Looked up from germline, CDR1 is DFQATT and CDR2 is SNEGSKA (reference sequence). The CDR3 sequence is CSAYAGTLGAETQYF. CDR3 bases: TGCAGTGCTTATGCCGGGACCCTGGGGGCAGAGACCCAGTACTTC.

This clonotype was counted many times. The chain employs TRBV4-1 and TRBJ2-1; 8 bases line up with TRBD2. Germline CDR1 reads MGHRA; CDR2 reads YSYEKL. V lost 4 bases, J lost 4 bases, and 6 bases stayed unmatched. This CDR3 is built from 15 residues. CDR3 DNA sequence: TGCGCCAGCAGCCTTCAGCGGGAGCCGTACAATGAGCAGTTCTTC. Protein sequence: CASSLQREPYNEQFF.

Concerning this clonotype itself: A read error may explain this, as a much larger clone is one base away. This chain uses TRBV29-1 with TRBJ2-7; 10 bases are shared with TRBD1. The germline V gene encodes CDR1 SQVTM and CDR2 ANQGSEA. Germline trimming cut 6 bases from V and 5 bases from J; bases unmatched to any gene: 7. The CDR3 totals 13 residues. The CDR3 spells CSVRGQGCHEQYF. Written as DNA, the CDR3 is TGCAGCGTCCGGGGACAGGGGTGCCACGAGCAGTACTTC.